This T cell receptor beta chain was recorded in a study of vaccination effects on CD4 cells after COVID-19. Sequencing used immunoSEQ multiplex PCR; TCRdb keeps in-frame clones, though not all of them. The sample shows 65,000 to 75,000 clones, around 74% of them seen only once. Comments on this clone: Its specificity is not known.

CD4+ T cells specific for antigen were expanded with viral peptide pools by the ViraFEST assay before sequencing. It was after 10 days of culture that CD4+ T cells were isolated. The participants, recipients of two vaccine doses, got either BNT162b2 or mRNA-1273. V trimming: 2 bases; J trimming: 4 bases; junction bases outside the gene matches: 9. This CDR3 is 18 amino acids long. The germline CDR1 and CDR2 sequences are KGHDR and SFDVKD. The source was CD4+ T cells from PBMCs cultured with HCoV-229E spike peptides, collected after COVID-19 vaccination. The chain employs TRBV24-1 and TRBJ2-1; 11 bases fit TRBD1. The sequence derives from a human donor who received a COVID-19 vaccine. The CDR3: CATSDSTSGTGGYNEQFF. The CDR3 coding sequence is TGTGCCACCAGTGATTCAACCTCCGGGACAGGGGGTTACAATGAGCAGTTCTTC.